The 2 T cell receptor beta chains presented below share a single source sample, sequenced in a study of post-analysis software for immune sequencing data. Study-wide points: The study found TRBV5-6, TRBV5-1 and TRBV20-1 among roughly 5 TRBV segments more frequent in patients than controls.

These receptors have no identified antigens. The authors incorporated unique molecular identifiers into the TCR beta cDNA libraries. TCRdb recomputed calls from the PCR reads with MiXCR, one row per CDR3 protein. The repertoire has about 760,000 distinct CDR3 sequences, 25% to 30% of them found once; the top ten carry approximately 0.6%. Sequencing was done on a sample of blood. Source of these receptors: a girl aged 5-17 years with multiple sclerosis.

The rearrangement links TRBV29-1 to TRBJ1-5; D uncertain. Trimming took off 6 bases at V and 6 bases at J, with 15 bases between the two ends. The CDR3 has 13 amino acids. Germline CDR1 reads SQVTM; CDR2 reads ANQGSEA. The CDR3 is CSVPTWRAQPQHF. Written as DNA, the CDR3 is TGCAGCGTCCCCACCTGGAGGGCTCAGCCCCAGCATTTT.

In regard to this clonotype: A much more abundant neighbour one base away suggests this may be a read error. The rearrangement links TRBV7-2 to TRBJ2-7; D is undetermined. Germline V lookup: CDR1 SGHTA, CDR2 FQGNSA. This CDR3 comprises 12 residues. Trimming removed 3 bases at V and 7 bases at J, with 10 bases between. The CDR3 bases are TGTGCCAGCAGCTTCAGTTGGAAGGAGCAGTACTTC. Protein product: CASSFSWKEQYF.